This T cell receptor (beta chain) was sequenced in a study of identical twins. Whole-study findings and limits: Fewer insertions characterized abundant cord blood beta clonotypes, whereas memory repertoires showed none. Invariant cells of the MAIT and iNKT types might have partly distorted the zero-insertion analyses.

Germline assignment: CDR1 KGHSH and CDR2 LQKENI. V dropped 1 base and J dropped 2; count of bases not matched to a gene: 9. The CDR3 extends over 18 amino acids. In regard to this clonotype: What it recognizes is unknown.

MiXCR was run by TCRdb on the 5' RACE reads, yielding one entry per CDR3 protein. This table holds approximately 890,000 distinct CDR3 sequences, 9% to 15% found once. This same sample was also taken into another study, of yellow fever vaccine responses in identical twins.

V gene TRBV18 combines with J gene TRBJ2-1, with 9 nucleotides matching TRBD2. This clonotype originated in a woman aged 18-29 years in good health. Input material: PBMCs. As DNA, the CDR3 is TGTGCCAGCTCACCACGGGGCCTTAGCGGGGGCGCCTACAATGAGCAGTTCTTC. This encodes CASSPRGLSGGAYNEQFF.